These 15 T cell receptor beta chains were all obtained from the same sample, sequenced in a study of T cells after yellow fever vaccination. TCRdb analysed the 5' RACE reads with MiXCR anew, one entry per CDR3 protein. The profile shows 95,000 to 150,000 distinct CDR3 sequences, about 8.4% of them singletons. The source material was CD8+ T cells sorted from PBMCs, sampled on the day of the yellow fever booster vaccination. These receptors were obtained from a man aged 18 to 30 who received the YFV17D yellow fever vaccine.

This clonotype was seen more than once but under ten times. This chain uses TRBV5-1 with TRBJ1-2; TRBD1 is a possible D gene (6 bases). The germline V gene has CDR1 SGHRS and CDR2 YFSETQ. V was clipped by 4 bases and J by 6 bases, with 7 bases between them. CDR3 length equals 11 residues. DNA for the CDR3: TGCGCCAGCAGCAACAGGGATGGCTACACCTTC. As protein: CASSNRDGYTF.

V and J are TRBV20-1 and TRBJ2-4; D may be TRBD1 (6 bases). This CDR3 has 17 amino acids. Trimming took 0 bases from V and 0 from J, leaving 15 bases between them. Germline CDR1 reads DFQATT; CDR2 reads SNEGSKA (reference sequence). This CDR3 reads CSARDWETGLAKNIQYF. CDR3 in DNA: TGCAGTGCTAGAGATTGGGAGACAGGACTAGCCAAAAACATTCAGTACTTC.

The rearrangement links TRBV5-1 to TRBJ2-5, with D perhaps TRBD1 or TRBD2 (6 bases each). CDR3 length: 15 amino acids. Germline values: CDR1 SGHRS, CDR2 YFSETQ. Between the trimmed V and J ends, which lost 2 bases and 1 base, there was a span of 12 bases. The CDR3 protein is CASSLLGGPQETQYF. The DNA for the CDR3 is TGCGCCAGCAGCTTATTGGGGGGCCCCCAAGAGACCCAGTACTTC.

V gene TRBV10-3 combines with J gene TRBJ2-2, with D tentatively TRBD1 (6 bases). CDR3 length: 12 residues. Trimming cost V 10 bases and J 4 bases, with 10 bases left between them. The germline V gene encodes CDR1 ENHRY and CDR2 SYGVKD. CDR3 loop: CATTGSTGELFF. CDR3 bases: TGTGCCACCACAGGGTCCACCGGGGAGCTGTTTTTT.

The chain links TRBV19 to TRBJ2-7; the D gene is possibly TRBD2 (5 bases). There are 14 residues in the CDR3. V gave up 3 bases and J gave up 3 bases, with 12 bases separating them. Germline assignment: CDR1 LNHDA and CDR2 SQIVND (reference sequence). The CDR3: CASSIADSNYEQYF. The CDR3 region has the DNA TGTGCCAGTAGTATCGCGGACTCCAACTACGAGCAGTACTTC.

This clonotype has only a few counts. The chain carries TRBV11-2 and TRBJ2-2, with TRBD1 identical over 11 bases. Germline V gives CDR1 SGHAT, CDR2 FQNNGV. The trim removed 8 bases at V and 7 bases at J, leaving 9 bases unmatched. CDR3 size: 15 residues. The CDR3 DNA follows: TGTGCCAGCTCCGGGACAGGGGGATTAGGCGGGGAGCTGTTTTTT. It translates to CASSGTGGLGGELFF.

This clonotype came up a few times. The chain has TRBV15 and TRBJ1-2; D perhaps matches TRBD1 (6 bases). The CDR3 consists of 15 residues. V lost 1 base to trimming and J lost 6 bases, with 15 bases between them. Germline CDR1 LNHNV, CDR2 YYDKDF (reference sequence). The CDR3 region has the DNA TGTGCCACCAGCAGAGGCCCAGGGGAAAGTAATGGCTACACCTTC. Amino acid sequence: CATSRGPGESNGYTF.

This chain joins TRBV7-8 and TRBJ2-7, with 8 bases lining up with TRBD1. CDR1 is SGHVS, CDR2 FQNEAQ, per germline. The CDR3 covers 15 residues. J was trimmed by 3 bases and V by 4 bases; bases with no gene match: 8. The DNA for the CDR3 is TGTGCCAGCAGCTCTAGGGGACAGGCCGTCTACGAGCAGTACTTC. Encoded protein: CASSSRGQAVYEQYF.

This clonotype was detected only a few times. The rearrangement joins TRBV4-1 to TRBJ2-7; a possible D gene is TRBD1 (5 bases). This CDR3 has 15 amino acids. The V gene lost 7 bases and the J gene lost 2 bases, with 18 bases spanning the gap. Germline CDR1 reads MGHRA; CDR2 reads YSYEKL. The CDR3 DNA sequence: TGCGCCAGCAAAATAGCCCCCAGGGATGCCTACGAGCAGTACTTC. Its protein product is CASKIAPRDAYEQYF.

CDR3 sequence: CASSQVELQGYTDTQYF. The CDR3 coding sequence is TGCGCCAGCAGCCAAGTAGAGTTGCAGGGCTACACAGATACGCAGTATTTT. This chain uses TRBV4-1 with TRBJ2-3; TRBD1 is a possible D gene (5 bases). CDR3 length: 17 residues. The germline V and J ends were trimmed by 1 base and 2 bases, with 16 bases remaining between them. The germline gives CDR1 MGHRA, CDR2 YSYEKL.

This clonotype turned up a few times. The CDR3 DNA reads TGTGCCAGCAGCTTAAGTCAAGCCTACGAGCAGTACTTC. This translates into CASSLSQAYEQYF. The chain has TRBV7-9 and TRBJ2-7, with D unresolved. CDR3 length: 13 amino acids. V was cut by 2 bases and J by 2 bases, with 7 bases left in between. Germline CDR1 is SEHNR and CDR2 is FQNEAQ (reference sequence).

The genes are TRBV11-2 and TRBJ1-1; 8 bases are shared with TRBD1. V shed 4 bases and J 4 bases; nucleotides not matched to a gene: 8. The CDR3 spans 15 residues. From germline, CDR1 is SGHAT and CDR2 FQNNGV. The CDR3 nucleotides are TGTGCCAGCAGCTGGCTCAGGGGGCCGAGCACTGAAGCTTTCTTT. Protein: CASSWLRGPSTEAFF.

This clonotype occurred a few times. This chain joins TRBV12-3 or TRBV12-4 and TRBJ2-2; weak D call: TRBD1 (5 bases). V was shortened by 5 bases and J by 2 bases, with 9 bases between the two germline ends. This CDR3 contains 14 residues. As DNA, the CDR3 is TGTGCCAGCAGTCCCAGGGATAACACCGGGGAGCTGTTTTTT. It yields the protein CASSPRDNTGELFF.

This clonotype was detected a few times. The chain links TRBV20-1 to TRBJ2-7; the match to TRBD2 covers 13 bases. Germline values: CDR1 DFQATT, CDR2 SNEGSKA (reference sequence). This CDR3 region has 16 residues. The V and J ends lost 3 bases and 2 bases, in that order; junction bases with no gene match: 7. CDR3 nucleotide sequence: TGCAGTGCTAGCGACGTGGGACTAGCGGGACCCTACGAGCAGTACTTC. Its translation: CSASDVGLAGPYEQYF.

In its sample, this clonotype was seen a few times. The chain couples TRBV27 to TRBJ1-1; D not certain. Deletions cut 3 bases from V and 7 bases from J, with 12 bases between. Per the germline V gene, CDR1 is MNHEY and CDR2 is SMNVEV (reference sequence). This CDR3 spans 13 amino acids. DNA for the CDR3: TGTGCCAGCAGTTTGGTTCCCCTCGGTGAAGCTTTCTTT. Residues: CASSLVPLGEAFF.